This TCR beta chain came from a study of blood T cell repertoires in COVID-19. On the study more broadly: PBMCs, B-cell-depleted T cells, or T cells provided the cDNA or gDNA that made up the material.

In the original workflow: Amplification from reference gene primers served as the basis for estimated nucleated cell counts. Only in-frame clones appear in the TCRdb table, and some are missing; sequencing was by immunoSEQ multiplex PCR. V and J calls and clone size are copied from that table; D and trimming were computed from the DNA. The sample carries around 310,000 clones, 90% recorded once. Germline CDR1 and CDR2: MNHEY and SMNVEV (reference sequence). This CDR3 contains 15 residues. Unmatched junction bases numbered 7, after V lost 3 bases and J lost 8 bases. The sequenced material came from peripheral blood. The chain combines TRBV27 with TRBJ1-4, with TRBD1 identical over 9 bases. This sequence originates from a woman aged 40-49 years with COVID-19, enrolled during active disease. As DNA, the CDR3 is TGTGCCAGCAGTTTTTTACAGGGGGCGGGAGAAAAACTGTTTTTT. This encodes CASSFLQGAGEKLFF. Full variable domain (rest looked up from reference TRBV27 and TRBJ1-4): EAQVTQNPRYLITVTGKKLTVTCSQNMNHEYMSWYRQDPGLGLRQIYYSMNVEVTDKGDVPEGYKVSRKEKRNFPLILESPSPNQTSLYFCASSFLQGAGEKLFFGSGTQLSVL.